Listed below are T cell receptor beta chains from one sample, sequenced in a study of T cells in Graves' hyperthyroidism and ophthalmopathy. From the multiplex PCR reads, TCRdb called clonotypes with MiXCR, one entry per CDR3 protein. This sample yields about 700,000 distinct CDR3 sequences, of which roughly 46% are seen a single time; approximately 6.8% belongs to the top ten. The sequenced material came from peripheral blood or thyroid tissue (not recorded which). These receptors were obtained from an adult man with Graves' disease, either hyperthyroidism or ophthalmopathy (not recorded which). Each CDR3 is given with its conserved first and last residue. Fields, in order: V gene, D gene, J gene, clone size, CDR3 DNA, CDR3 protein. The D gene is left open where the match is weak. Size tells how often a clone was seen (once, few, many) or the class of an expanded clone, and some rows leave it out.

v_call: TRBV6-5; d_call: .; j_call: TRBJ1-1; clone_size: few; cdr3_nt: TGTGCCAGCAGCCCCTCACCCGCGAACACTGAAGCTTTCTTT; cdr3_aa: CASSPSPANTEAFF
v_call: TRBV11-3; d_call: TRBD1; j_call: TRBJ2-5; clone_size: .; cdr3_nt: TGTGCCAGCAGCCAAGAGGACAGGGGGCTTGAGACCCAGTACTTC; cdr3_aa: CASSQEDRGLETQYF
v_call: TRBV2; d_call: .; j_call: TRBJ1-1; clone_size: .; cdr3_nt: TGTGCCAGCAGCCAAGCCCGGGACGGTTACACTGAAGCTTTCTTT; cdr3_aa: CASSQARDGYTEAFF
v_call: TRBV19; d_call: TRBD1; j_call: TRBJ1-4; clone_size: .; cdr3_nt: TGTGCCAGTAGTCCGGGACAGGGTAACTACAATGAAAAACTGTTTTTT; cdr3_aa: CASSPGQGNYNEKLFF
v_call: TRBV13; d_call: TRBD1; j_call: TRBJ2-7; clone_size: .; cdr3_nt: TGTGCCAGCAGTCCCTCCGGGACAGTCTCCTACGAGCAGTACTTC; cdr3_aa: CASSPSGTVSYEQYF
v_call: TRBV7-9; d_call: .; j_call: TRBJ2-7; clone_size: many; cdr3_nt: TGTGCCAGCAGCCCTAAGTACGAGCAGTACTTC; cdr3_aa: CASSPKYEQYF
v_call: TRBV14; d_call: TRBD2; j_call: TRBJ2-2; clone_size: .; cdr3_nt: TGTGCCAGCAGCCAAGGGCTTACTAGCGGGAGGACCGGGGAGCTGTTTTTT; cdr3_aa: CASSQGLTSGRTGELFF
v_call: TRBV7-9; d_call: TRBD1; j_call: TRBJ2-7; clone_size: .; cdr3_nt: TGTGCCAGCAGCTTAGGTAAAGGGGGCGGCAACGAGCAGTACTTC; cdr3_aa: CASSLGKGGGNEQYF
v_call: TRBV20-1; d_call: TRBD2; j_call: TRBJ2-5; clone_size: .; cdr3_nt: TGCAGTGCTACCAGACTAGCGGGAATAGGTCAAGAGACCCAGTACTTC; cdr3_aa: CSATRLAGIGQETQYF
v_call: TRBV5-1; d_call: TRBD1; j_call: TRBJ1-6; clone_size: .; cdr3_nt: TGCGCCAGCAACAAGGACAGGGGCTCCTATAATTCACCCCTCCACTTT; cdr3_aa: CASNKDRGSYNSPLHF
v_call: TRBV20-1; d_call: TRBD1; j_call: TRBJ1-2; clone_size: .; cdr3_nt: TGCAGCGTCAACCCGGGACAGGGGGCTGACTACACCTTC; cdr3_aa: CSVNPGQGADYTF
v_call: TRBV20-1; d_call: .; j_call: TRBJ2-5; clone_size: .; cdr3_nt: TGCAGTGCTACACAGGGTATCATCCCACAAGAGACCCAGTACTTC; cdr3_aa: CSATQGIIPQETQYF
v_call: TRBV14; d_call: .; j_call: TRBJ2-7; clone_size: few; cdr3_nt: TGTGCCAGCAGCCAAGGTTCGGGGGCGCGGGAGCAGTACTTC; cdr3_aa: CASSQGSGAREQYF
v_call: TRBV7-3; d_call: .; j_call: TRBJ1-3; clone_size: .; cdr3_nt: TGTGCCAGCAGCTTAGGAGGGAGAGACTCTGGAAACACCATATATTTT; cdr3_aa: CASSLGGRDSGNTIYF
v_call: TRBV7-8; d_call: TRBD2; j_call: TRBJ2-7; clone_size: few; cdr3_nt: TGTGCCAGCAGCCAAGCGGGTGTCGGCGGGAGCCGGGGGGAGCAGTACTTC; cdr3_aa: CASSQAGVGGSRGEQYF
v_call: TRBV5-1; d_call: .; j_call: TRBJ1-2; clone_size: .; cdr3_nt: TGCGCCAGCAGGTCGGGAGAACCTAACTATGGCTACACCTTC; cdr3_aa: CASRSGEPNYGYTF
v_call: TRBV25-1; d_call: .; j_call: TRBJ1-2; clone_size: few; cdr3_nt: TGTGCCAGCAGTGATATCCTCCGGGGGCCTAACTATGGCTACACCTTC; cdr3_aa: CASSDILRGPNYGYTF
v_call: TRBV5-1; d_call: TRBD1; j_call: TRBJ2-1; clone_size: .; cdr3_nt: TGCGCCAGCAGCCCCTCAGGGACAGGAATCAATGAGCAGTTCTTC; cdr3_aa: CASSPSGTGINEQFF
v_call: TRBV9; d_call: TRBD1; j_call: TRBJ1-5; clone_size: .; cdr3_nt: TGTGCCAGCAGCGGGGGACAGGGGACAAGCAATCAGCCCCAGCATTTT; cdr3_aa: CASSGGQGTSNQPQHF
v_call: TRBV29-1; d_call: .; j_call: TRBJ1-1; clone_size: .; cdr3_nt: TGCAGCAGTTTTGGGGGCCCGAACACTGAAGCTTTCTTT; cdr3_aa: CSSFGGPNTEAFF
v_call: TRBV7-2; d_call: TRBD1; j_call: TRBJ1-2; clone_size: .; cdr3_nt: TGTGCCAGCAGCTCCTTAGACAGGGGGGATGGCTACACCTTC; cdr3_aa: CASSSLDRGDGYTF
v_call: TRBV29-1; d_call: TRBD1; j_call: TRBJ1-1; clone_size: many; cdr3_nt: TGCAGCGTTGTGACAGGGTCGGGCACTGAAGCTTTCTTT; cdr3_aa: CSVVTGSGTEAFF
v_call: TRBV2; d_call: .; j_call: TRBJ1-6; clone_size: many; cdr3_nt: TGTGCCAGCAGTGAGGCGAGCAGGGGTAATTCACCCCTCCACTTT; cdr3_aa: CASSEASRGNSPLHF
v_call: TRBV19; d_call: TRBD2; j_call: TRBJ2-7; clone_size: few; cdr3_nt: TGTGCCAGTAGCCGTGGACTAGCCCCGAGCTCCTACGAGCAGTACTTC; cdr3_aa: CASSRGLAPSSYEQYF
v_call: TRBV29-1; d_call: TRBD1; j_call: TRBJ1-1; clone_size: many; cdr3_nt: TGCAGCGCGGGACAGGGGGCTCCTTTCTTT; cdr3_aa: CSAGQGAPFF
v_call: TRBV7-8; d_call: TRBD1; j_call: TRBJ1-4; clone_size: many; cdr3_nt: TGTGCCAGCAGCTTAGAAGGACAGGGTGGAGGAAAACTGTTTTTT; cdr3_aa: CASSLEGQGGGKLFF
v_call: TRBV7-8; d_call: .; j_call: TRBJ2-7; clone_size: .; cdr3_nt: TGTGCCAGCAGCTTACCTATGACAGGAGCGGTGAGTGACGAGCAGTACTTC; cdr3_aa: CASSLPMTGAVSDEQYF
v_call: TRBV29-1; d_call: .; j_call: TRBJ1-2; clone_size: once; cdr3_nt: TGCAGCGTTGAACTGGCAAGGGGCTACACCTTC; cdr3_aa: CSVELARGYTF
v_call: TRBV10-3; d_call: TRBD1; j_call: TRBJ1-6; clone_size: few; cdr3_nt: TGTGCCATCAGTGGGACAGGGGGTTCACCCCTCCACTTT; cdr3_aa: CAISGTGGSPLHF
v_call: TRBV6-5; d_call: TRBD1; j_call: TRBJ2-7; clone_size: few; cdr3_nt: TGTGCCAGCAGTTACGATCAGGGGGCCTACGAGCAGTACTTC; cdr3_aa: CASSYDQGAYEQYF
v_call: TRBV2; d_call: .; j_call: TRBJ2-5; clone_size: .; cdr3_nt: TGTGCCAGCAGTTTAGGGGGCCAGTACTTC; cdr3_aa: CASSLGGQYF
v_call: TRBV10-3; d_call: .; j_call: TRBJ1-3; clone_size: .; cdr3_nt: TGTGCCATCAGATCACAAGGGGCAGGAGGAAACACCATATATTTT; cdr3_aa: CAIRSQGAGGNTIYF
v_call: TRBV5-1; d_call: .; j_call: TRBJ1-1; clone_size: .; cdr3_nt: TGCGCCAGCAGCTTTTGGGGGCGTGAAGCTTTCTTT; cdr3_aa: CASSFWGREAFF
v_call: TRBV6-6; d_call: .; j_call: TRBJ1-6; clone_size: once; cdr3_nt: TGTGCCAGCAGCCAACGGTCCTGGAATTCACCCCTCCACTTT; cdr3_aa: CASSQRSWNSPLHF
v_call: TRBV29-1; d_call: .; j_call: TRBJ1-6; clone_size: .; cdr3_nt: TGCAGCTTAGGGTCTGACAATTCACCCCTCCACTTT; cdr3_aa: CSLGSDNSPLHF
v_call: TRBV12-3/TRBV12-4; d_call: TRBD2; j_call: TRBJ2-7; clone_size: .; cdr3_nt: TGTGCCAGCAGTCCCTGGGCGGGAGGTCCTTACGAGCAGTACTTC; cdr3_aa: CASSPWAGGPYEQYF
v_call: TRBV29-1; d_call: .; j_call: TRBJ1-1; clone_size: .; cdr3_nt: TGCAGCGTTGTCCAAGACAGGAGGAACACTGAAGCTTTCTTT; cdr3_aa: CSVVQDRRNTEAFF
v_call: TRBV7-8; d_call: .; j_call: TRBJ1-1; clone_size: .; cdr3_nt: TGTGCCAGCAGCCCACATCTTGCCTTCTTGAACACTGAAGCTTTCTTT; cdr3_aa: CASSPHLAFLNTEAFF
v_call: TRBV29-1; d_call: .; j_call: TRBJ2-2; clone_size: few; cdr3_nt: TGCAGCGTTGCGGGCTCGGAATACACTTACGGGGAGCTGTTTTTT; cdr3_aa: CSVAGSEYTYGELFF
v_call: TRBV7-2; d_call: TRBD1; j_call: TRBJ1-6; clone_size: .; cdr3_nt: TGTGCCAGCAGCCAACCCCCCTGGGACAGTAATTCACCCCTCCACTTT; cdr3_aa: CASSQPPWDSNSPLHF
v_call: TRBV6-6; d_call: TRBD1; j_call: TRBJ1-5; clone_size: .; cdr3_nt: TGTGCCAGCAGGCTAGACAGGGGTAGTCAGCCCCAGCATTTT; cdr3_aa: CASRLDRGSQPQHF
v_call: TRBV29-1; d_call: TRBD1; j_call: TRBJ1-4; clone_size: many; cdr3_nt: TGCAGTGTCGGGACAGGGGGAGAAAAACTGTTTTTT; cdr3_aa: CSVGTGGEKLFF
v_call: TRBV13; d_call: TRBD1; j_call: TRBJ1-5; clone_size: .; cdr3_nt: TGTGCCAGCAGCTTCTCCGGGACAGGGGACAATCAGCCCCAGCATTTT; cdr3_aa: CASSFSGTGDNQPQHF
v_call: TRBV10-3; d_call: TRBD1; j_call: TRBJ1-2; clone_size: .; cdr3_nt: TGTGCCATCAGGGGGACAGGGTCTCGCGGCTACACCTTC; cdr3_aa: CAIRGTGSRGYTF
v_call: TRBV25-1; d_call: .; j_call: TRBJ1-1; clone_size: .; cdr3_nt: TGTGCCAGCAGTGAAGCCGACATCCTTGGCACTGAAGCTTTCTTT; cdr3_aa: CASSEADILGTEAFF
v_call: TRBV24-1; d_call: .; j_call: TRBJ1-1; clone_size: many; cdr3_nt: TGTGCCACCAGTGATTTGCGGGGGCTAGCTTTCTTT; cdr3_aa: CATSDLRGLAFF
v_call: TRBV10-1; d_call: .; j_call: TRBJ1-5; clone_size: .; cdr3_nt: TGCGCCAGCGAAAACAGGAGAAATCAGCCCCAGCATTTT; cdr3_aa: CASENRRNQPQHF
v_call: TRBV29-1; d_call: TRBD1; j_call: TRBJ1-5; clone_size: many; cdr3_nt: TGCAGCGTTGCGGTAGGGGGCGACCATCAGCCCCAGCATTTT; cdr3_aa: CSVAVGGDHQPQHF
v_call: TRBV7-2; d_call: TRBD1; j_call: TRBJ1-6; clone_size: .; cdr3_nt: TGTGCCCTAGGACAGGGCGGCTCACCCCTCCACTTT; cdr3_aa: CALGQGGSPLHF
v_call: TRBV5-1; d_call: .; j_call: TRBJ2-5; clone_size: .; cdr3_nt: TGCGCCAGCAGCTTGGACGGCAGGTTCCAAGAGGCCCAGTACTTC; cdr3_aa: CASSLDGRFQEAQYF